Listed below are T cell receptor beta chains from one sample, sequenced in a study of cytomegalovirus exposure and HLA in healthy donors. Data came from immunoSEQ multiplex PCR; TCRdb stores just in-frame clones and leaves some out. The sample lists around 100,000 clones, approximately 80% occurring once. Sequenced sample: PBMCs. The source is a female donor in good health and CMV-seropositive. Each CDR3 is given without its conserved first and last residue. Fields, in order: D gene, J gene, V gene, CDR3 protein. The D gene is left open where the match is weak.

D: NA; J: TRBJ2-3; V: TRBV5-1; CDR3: ASSTRPSADSTDTQY
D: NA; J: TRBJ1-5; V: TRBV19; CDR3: ASSMNSPFSTERNQPQH
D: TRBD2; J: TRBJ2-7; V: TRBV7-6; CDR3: ASSQLAGGSYEQY
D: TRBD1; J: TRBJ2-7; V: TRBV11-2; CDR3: ASSRGQPYEQY
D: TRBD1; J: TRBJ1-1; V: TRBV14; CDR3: ASSHRQGMNTEAF
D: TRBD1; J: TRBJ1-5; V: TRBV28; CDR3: ASSLTGTGDQPQH
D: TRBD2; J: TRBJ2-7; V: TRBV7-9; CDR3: ASSYEREGRYEQY
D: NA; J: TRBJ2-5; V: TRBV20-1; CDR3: STGIQETQY
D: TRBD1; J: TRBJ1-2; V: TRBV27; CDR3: ASSLTGGYGYT
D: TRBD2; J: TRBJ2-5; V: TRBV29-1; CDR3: SVLTLSGPSETQY
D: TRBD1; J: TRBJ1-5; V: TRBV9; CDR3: ASSVTGTENQPQH
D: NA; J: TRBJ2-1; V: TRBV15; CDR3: ATSRAGQSYNEQF
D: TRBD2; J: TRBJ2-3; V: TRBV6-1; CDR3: ASSEALAGGRGTDTQY
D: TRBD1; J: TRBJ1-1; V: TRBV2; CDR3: ASSGGTVNTEAF
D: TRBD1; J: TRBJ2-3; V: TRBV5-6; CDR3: ASSLNRGIRTDTQY
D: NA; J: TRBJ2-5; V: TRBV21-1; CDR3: AVRGGGTQY
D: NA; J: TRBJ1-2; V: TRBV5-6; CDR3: ASSLFPQGLRYGYT
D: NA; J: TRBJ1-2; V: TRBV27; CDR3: ASSLTGNYGYT
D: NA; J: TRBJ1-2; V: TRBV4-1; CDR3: ASSPRTVPYGYT
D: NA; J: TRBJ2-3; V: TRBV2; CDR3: ASSVRGAVTDTQY
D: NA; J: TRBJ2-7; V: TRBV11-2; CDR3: ASSPGGRGSYEQY
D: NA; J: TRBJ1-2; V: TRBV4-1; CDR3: ASSQEGAGQGYGYT
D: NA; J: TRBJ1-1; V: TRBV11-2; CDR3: ASSSPGGGGTEAF
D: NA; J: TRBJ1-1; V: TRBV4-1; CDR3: ASSGGQRNTEAF
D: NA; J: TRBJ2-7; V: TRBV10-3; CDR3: AISESDDWRYEQY
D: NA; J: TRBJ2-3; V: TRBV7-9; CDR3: ASSGGGARATDTQY
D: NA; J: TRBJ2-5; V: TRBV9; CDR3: ASSVGVQGQETQY
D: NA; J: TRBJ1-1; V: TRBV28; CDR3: ASSFLIQGNTEAF
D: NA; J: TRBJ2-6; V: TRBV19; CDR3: ASNLNGAGANVLT
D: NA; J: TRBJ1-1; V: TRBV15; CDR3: ATSVDIRTEAF
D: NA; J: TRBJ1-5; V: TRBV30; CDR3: AWSNGGNQPQH
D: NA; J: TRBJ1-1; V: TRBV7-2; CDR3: ASRQTGGTTEAF
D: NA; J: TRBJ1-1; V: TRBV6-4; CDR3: ASSVEAGTEAF
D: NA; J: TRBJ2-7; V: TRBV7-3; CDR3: ASSYMGSGVEDYEQY
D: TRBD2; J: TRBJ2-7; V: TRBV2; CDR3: ASSVGAGRSYEQY
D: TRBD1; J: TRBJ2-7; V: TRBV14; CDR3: ASSPKTGFGEQY
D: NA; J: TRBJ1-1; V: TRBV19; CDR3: ASSIDKDRMNTEAF
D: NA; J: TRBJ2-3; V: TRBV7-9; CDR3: ASSPPSGPNTQY
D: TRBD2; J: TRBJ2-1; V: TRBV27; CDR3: ASTEIPGTSNEQF
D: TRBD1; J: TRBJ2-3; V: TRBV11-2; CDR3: ASSFGGTGPTDTQY